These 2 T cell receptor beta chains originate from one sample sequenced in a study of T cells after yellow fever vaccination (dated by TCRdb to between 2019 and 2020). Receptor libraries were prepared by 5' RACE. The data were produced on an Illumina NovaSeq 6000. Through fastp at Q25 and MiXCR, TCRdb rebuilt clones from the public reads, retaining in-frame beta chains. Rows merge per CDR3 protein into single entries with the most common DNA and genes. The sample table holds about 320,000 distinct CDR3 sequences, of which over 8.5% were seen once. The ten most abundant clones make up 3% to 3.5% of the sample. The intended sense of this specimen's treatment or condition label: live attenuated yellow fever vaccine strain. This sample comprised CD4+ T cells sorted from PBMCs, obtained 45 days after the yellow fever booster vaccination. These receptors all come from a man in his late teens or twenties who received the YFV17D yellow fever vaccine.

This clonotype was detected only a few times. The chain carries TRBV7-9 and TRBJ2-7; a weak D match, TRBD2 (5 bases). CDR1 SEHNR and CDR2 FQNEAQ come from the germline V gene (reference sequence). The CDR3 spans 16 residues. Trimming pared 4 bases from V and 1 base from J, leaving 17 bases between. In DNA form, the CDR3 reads TGTGCCAGCAGCTCTACTTGGGGAGAGGATTCCTACGAGCAGTACGTC. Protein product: CASSSTWGEDSYEQYV.

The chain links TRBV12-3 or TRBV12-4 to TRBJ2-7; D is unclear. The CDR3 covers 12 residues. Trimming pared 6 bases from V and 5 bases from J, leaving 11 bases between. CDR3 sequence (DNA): TGTGCCAGCAGCCCCCCGTTCCACGAGCAGTACTTC. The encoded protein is CASSPPFHEQYF.